This TCR beta chain was sequenced during a study of identical twins. General observations from the study: High-abundance cord blood beta clonotypes had fewer insertions; memory repertoires showed none. In drawing conclusions, the study used cross-sectional statistical analysis and did not follow the same donors. Partly confounded zero-insertion analyses could result from invariant MAIT and iNKT cells.

This clonotype occurred many times. The antigen remains undetermined. TCRdb ran MiXCR on the 5' RACE reads and lists one entry per CDR3 protein. The table records about 700,000 distinct CDR3 sequences, 5.5% to 6.5% of them present only once. Germline CDR1 MGHDK, CDR2 SYGVNS. This CDR3 has 12 amino acids. V was cut by 6 bases and J by 0 bases, with 6 bases left in between. V and J are TRBV25-1 and TRBJ2-7; no reliable D call. The sample taken for sequencing was naive T cells sorted from blood. This TCR was sampled from a man aged 18 to 29 in good health. The CDR3 loop reads CASSASSYEQYF. Here the CDR3 DNA reads TGTGCCAGCAGCGCTAGCTCCTACGAGCAGTACTTC.